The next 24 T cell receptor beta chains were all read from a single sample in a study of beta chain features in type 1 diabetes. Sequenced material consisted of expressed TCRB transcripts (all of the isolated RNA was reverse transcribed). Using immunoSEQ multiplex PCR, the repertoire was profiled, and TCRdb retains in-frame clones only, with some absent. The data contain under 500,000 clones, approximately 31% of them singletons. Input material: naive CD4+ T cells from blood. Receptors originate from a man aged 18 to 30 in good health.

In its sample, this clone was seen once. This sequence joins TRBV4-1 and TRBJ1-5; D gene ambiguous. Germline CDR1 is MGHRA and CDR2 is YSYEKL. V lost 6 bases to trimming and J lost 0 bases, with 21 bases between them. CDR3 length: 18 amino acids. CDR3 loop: CASSRHAGYLNSNQPQHF. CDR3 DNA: TGCGCCAGCAGTCGTCACGCAGGTTACTTGAATAGCAATCAGCCCCAGCATTTT.

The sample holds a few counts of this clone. CDR3 residues: CASSLQGAKETQYF. CDR3 DNA: TGTGCCAGCAGTTTACAGGGGGCCAAAGAGACCCAGTACTTC. The rearrangement joins TRBV7-3 to TRBJ2-5; 9 nucleotides align to TRBD1. This CDR3 is 14 amino acids long. Germline V gene sequence: CDR1 SGHTA, CDR2 FQGTGA. With 6 bases clipped from V and 3 bases from J, the junction kept 5 bases outside the gene matches.

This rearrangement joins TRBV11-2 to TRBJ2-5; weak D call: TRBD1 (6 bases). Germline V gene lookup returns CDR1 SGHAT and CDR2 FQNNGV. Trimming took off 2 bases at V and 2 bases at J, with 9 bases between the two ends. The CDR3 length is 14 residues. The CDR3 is CASSLRGLQETQYF. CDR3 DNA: TGTGCCAGCAGCTTAAGGGGGTTACAAGAGACCCAGTACTTC.

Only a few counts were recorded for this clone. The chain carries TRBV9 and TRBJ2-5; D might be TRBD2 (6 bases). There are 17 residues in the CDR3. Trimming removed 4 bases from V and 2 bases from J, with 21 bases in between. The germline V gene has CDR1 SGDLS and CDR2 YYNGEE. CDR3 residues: CASSLSTGRDPQETQYF. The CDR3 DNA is TGTGCCAGCAGCCTGTCCACGGGGCGGGACCCGCAAGAGACCCAGTACTTC.

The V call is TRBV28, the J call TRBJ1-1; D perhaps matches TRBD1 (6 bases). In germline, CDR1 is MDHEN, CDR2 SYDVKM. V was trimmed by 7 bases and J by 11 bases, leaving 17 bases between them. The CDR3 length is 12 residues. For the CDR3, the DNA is TGTGCCAGCAATAGCCGGGGGCGTGGTGCTTTCTTT. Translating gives CASNSRGRGAFF.

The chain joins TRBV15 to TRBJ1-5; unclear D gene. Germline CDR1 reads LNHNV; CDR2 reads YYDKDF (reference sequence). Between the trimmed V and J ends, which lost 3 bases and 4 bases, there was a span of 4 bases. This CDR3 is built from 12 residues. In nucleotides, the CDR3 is TGTGCCACCAGCAGGCCGAATCAGCCCCAGCATTTT. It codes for CATSRPNQPQHF. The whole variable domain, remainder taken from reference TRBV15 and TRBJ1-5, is DAMVIQNPRYQVTQFGKPVTLSCSQTLNHNVMYWYQQKSSQAPKLLFHYYDKDFNNEADTPDNFQSRRPNTSFCFLDIRSPGLGDTAMYLCATSRPNQPQHFGDGTRLSIL.

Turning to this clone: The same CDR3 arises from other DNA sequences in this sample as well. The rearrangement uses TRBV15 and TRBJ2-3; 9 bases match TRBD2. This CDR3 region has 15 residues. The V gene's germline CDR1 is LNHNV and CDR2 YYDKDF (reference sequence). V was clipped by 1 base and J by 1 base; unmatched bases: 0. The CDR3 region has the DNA TGTGCCACCAGCAGAGGGACTAGCGGCACAGATACGCAGTATTTT. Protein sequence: CATSRGTSGTDTQYF.

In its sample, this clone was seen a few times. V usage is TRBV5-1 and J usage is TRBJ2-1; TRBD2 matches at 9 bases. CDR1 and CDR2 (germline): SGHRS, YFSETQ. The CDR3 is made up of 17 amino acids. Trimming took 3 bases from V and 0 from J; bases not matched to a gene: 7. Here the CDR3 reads CASSSILAGRSYNEQFF. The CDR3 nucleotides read TGCGCCAGCAGCTCGATCCTAGCGGGGCGCTCCTACAATGAGCAGTTCTTC.

CDR3 amino acids: CAWRAGRSQETQYF. In nucleotides, the CDR3 is TGTGCCTGGAGGGCAGGTAGAAGCCAAGAGACCCAGTACTTC. This chain joins TRBV30 and TRBJ2-5; D is unresolved. Germline V gene lookup returns CDR1 GTSNPN and CDR2 SVGIG (reference sequence). The CDR3 sequence is 14 residues long. V was clipped by 3 bases and J by 1 base, with 12 bases between them. Full variable domain (remainder filled in from reference TRBV30 and TRBJ2-5): SQTIHQWPATLVQPVGSPLSLECTVEGTSNPNLYWYRQAAGRGLQLLFYSVGIGQISSEVPQNLSASRPQDRQFILSSKKLLLSDSGFYLCAWRAGRSQETQYFGPGTRLLVL.

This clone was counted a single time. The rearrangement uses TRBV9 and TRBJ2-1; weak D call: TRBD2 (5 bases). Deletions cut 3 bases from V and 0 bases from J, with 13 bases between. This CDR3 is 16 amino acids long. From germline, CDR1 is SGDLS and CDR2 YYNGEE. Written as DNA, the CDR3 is TGTGCCAGCAGCGAAGAGCGGATCCTCTCCTACAATGAGCAGTTCTTC. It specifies CASSEERILSYNEQFF. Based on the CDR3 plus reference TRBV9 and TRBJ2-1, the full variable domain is DSGVTQTPKHLITATGQRVTLRCSPRSGDLSVYWYQQSLDQGLQFLIQYYNGEERAKGNILERFSAQQFPDLHSELNLSSLELGDSALYFCASSEERILSYNEQFFGPGTRLTVL.

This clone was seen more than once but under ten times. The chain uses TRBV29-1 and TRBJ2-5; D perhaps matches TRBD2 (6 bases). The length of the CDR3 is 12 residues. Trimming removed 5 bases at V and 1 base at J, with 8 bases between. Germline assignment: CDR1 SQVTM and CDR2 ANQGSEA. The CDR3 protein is CSVFGGQETQYF. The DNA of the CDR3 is TGCAGCGTTTTCGGGGGCCAAGAGACCCAGTACTTC.

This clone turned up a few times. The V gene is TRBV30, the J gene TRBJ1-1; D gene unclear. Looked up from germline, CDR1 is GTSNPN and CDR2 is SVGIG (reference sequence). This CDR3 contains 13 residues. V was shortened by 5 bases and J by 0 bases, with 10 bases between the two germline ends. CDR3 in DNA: TGTGCCTGGGGACTAGGTTTGAACACTGAAGCTTTCTTT. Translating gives CAWGLGLNTEAFF.

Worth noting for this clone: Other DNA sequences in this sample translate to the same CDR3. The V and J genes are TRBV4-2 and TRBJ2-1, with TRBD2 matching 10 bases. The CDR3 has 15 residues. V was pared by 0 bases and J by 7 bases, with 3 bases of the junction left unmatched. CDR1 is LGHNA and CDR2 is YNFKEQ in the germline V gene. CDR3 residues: CASSQELAGYNEQFF. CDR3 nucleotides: TGTGCCAGCAGCCAAGAACTAGCGGGATATAATGAGCAGTTCTTC.

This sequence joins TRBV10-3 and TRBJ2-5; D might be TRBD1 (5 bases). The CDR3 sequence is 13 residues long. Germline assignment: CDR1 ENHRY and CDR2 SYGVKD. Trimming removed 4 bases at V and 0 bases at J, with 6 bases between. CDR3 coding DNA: TGTGCCATCAGTGGACAGAACCAAGAGACCCAGTACTTC. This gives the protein CAISGQNQETQYF.

In DNA form, the CDR3 reads TGCAGCGTCCCCGGGGAGGCCAAAAACATTCAGTACTTC. Its translation is CSVPGEAKNIQYF. The J gene is TRBJ2-4, the V gene TRBV29-1; TRBD2 might be the D (5 bases). V shed 6 bases and J shed 1 base, with 10 bases lying between them. The CDR3 loop spans 13 amino acids. Germline CDR1 and CDR2: SQVTM and ANQGSEA. Variable domain in full (rest from reference TRBV29-1 and TRBJ2-4): SAVISQKPSRDICQRGTSLTIQCQVDSQVTMMFWYRQQPGQSLTLIATANQGSEATYESGFVIDKFPISRPNLTFSTLTVSNMSPEDSSIYLCSVPGEAKNIQYFGAGTRLSVL.

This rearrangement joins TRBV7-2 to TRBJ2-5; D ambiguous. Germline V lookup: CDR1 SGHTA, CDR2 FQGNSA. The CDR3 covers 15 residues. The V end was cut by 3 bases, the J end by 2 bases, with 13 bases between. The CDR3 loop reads CASSFQRGGQETQYF. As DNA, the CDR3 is TGTGCCAGCAGCTTTCAACGAGGCGGACAAGAGACCCAGTACTTC.

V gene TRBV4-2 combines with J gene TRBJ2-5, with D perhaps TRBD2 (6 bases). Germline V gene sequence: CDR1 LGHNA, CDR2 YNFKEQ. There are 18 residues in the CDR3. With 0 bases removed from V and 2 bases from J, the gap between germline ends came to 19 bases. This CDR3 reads CASSQEGASGTSQETQYF. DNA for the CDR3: TGTGCCAGCAGCCAAGAGGGAGCCTCCGGGACTTCTCAAGAGACCCAGTACTTC.

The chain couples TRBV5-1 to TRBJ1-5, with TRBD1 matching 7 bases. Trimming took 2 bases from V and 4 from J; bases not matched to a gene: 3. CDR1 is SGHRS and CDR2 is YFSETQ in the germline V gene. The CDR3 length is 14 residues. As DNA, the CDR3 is TGCGCCAGCAGCTTCACAGGGGAGAATCAGCCCCAGCATTTT. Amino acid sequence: CASSFTGENQPQHF.

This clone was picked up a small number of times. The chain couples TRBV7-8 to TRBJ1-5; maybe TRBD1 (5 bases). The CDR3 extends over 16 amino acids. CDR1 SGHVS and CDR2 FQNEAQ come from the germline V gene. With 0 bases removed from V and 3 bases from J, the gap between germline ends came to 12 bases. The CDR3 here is CASSLALGTANQPQHF. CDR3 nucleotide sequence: TGTGCCAGCAGCTTAGCGCTAGGGACGGCCAATCAGCCCCAGCATTTT.

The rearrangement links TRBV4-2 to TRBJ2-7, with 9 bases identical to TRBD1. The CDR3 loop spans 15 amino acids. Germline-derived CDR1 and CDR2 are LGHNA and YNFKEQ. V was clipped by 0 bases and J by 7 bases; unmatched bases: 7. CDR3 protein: CASSQDGTGSREQYF. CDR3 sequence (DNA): TGTGCCAGCAGCCAAGACGGGACAGGGAGTCGGGAGCAGTACTTC.

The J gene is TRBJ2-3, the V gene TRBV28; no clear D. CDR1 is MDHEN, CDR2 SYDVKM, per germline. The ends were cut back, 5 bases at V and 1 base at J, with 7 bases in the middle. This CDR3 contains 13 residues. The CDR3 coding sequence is TGTGCCAGCAGTGCGTTCCGCACAGATACGCAGTATTTT. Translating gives CASSAFRTDTQYF. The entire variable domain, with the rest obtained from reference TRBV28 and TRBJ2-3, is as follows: DVKVTQSSRYLVKRTGEKVFLECVQDMDHENMFWYRQDPGLGLRLIYFSYDVKMKEKGDIPEGYSVSREKKERFSLILESASTNQTSMYLCASSAFRTDTQYFGPGTRLTVL.

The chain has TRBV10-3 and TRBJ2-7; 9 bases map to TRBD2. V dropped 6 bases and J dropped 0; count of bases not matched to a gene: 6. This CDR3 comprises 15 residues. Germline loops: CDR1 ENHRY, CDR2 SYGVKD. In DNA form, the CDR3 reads TGTGCCATCAGGGGGATTAGCGGGAGCTCCTACGAGCAGTACTTC. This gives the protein CAIRGISGSSYEQYF.

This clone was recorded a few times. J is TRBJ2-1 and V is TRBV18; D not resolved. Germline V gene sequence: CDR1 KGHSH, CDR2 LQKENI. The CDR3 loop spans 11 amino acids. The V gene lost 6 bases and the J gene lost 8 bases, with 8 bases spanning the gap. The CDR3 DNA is TGTGCCAGCTCGTACGGCGATGAGCAGTTCTTC. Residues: CASSYGDEQFF.

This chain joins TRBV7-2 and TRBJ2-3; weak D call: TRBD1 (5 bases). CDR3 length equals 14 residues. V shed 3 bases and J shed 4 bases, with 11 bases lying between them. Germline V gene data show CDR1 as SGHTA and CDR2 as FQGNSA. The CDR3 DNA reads TGTGCCAGCAGCTTTAAGGGGTGGGCAGATACGCAGTATTTT. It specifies CASSFKGWADTQYF.